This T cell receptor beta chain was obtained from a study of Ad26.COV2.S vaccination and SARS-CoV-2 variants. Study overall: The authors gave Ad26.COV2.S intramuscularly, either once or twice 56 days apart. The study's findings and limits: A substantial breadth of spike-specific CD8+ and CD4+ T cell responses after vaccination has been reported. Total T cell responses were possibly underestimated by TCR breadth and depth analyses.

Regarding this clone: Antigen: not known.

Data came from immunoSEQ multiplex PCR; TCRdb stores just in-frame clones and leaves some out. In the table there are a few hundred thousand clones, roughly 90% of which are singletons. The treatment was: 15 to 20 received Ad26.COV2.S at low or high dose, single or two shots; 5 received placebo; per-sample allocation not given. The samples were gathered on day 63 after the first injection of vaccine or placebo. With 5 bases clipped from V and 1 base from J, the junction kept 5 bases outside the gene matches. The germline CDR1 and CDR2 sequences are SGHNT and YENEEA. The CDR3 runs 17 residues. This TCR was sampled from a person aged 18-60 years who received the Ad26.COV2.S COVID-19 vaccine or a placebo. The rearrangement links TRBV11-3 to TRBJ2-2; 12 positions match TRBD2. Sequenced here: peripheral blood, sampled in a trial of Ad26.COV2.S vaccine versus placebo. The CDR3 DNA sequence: TGTGCCAGCAGCCCACGGACTAGCGGGGAGAACACCGGGGAGCTGTTTTTT. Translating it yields CASSPRTSGENTGELFF.